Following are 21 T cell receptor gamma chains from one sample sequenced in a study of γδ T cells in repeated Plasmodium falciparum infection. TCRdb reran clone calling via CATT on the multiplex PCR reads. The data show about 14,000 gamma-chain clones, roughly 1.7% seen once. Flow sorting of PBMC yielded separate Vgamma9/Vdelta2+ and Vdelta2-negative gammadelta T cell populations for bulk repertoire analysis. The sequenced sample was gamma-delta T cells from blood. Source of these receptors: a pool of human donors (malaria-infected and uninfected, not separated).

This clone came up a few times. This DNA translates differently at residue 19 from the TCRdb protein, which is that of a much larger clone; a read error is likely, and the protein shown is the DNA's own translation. The CDR3 coding sequence is TGTGCCTTGTGGGAGGTGTCTCAAGTTGGTAGAGAGTTGGGCAAAAAAATCAAGTTATTT. Translated: CALWEVSQVGRELGKKIKLF. With the J gene uncalled, the V gene is TRGV9. Germline V gene sequence: CDR1 GITISATS, CDR2 ISYDGTV (reference sequence). The CDR3 consists of 20 residues.

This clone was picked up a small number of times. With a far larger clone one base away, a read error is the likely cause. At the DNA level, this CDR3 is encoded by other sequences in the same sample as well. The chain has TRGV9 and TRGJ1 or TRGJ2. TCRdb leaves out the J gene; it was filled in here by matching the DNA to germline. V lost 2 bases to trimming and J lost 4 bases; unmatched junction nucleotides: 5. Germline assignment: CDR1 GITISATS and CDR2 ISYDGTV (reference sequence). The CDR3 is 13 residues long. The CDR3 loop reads CALWEGGYYKKLF. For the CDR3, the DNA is TGTGCCTTGTGGGAGGGTGGCTATTATAAGAAACTCTTT.

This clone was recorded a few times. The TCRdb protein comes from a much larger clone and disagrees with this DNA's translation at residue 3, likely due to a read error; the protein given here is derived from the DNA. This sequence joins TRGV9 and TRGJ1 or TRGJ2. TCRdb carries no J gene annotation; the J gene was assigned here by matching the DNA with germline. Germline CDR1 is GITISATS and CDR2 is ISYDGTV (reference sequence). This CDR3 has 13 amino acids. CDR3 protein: CASWEVPWDKKLF. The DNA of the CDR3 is TGTGCCTCGTGGGAGGTCCCCTGGGATAAGAAACTCTTT.

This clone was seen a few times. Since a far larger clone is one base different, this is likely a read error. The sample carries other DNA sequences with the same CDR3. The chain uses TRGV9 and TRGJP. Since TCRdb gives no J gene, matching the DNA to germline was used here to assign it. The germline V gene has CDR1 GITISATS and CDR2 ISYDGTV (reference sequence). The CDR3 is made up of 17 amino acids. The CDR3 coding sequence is TGCGCCTTGTGGGTGGTGGTACAAGAGTTGGGCAAAAAAATCAAGGTATTT. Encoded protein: CALWVVVQELGKKIKVF.

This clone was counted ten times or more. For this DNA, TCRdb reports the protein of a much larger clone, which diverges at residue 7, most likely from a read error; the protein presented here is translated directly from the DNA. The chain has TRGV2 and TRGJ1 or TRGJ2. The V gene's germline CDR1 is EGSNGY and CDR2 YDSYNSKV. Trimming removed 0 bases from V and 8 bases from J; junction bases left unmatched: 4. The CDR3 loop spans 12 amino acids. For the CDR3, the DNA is TGTGCCACCTGGGACGGGCAACATAAGAAACTCTTT. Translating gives CATWDGQHKKLF.

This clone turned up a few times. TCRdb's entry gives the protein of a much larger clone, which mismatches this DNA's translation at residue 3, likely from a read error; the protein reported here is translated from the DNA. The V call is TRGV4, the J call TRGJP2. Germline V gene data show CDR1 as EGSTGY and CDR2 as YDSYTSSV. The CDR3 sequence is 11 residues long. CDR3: CASWRDWIKTF. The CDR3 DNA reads TGTGCCTCCTGGCGTGATTGGATCAAGACGTTT.

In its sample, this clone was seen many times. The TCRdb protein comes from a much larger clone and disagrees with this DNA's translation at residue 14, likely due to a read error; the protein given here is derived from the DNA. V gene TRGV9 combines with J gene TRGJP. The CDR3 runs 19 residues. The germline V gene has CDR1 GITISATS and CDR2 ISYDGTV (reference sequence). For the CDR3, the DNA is TGTGCCTTGTGGGAGGTGGAATTCTCGCAAGAGTTGGGCATAAAAATCAAGGTATTT. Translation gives CALWEVEFSQELGIKIKVF.

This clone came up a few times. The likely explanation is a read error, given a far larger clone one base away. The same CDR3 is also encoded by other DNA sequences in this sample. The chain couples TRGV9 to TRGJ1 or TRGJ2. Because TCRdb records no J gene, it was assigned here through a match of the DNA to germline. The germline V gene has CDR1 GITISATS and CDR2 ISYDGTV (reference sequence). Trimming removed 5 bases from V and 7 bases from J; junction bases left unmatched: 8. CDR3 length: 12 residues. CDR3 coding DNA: TGTGCCTTGTGGGCGAACCGATATAAGAAACTCTTT. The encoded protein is CALWANRYKKLF.

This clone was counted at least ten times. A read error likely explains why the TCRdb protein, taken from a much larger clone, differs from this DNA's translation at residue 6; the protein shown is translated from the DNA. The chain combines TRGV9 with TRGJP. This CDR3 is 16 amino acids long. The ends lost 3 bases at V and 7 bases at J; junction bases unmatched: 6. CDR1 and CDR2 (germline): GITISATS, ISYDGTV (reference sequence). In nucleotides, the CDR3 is TGTGCCTTGTGGGAGACCTCTGAGTTGGGCAAAAAAATCAAGGTATTT. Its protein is CALWETSELGKKIKVF.

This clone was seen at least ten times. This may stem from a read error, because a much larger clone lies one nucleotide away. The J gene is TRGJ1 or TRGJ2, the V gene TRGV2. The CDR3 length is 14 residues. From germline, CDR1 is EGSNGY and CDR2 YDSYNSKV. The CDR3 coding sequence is TGTGCCACCTGGGACGGGCCCCATTATCATAAGAAACTCTTT. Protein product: CATWDGPHYHKKLF.

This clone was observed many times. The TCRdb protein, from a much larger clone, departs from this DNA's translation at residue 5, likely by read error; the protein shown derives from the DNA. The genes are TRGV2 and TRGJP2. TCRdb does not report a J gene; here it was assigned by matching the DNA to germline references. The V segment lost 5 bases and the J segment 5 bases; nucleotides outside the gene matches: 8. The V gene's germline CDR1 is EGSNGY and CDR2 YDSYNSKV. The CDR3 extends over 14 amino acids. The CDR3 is CATWACGSDWIKTF. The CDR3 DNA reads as TGTGCCACCTGGGCCTGTGGGAGTGATTGGATCAAGACGTTT.

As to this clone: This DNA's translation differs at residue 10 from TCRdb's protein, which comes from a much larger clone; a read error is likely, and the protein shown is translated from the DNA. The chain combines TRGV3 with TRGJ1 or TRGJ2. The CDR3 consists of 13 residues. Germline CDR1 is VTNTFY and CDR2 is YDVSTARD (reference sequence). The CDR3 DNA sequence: TGTGCCACCTGGGACAGGCCAGGTTATAGGAAACTCTTT. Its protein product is CATWDRPGYRKLF.

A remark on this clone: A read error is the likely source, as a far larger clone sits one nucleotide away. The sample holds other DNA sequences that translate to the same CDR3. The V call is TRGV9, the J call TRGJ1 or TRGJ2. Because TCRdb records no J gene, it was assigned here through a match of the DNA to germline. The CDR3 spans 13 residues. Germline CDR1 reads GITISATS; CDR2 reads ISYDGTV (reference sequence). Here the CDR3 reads CALWGKNYYKKLF. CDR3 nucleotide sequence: TGTGCCTTGTGGGGGAAGAATTATTACAAGAAACTCTTT.

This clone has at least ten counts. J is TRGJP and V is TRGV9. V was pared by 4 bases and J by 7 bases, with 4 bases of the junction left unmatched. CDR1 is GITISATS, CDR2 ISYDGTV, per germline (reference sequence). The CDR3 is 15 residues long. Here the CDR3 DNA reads TGTGCCTTGTGGGAAATCGAGTTGGGCAAAAAAATCAAGGTATTT. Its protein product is CALWEIELGKKIKVF.

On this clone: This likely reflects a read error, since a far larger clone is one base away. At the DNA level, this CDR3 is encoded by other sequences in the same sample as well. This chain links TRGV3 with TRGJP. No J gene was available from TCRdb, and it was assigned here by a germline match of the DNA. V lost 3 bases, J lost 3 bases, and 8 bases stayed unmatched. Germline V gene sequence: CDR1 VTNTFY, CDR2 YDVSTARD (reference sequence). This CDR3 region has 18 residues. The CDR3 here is CATWDVSTQELGKKIKVF. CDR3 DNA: TGTGCCACCTGGGACGTATCAACGCAAGAGTTGGGCAAAAAAATCAAGGTATTT.

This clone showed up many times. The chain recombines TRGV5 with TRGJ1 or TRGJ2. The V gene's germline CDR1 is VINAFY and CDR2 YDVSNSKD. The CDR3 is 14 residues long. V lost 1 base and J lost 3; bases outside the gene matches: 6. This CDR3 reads CATWDRPIYYKKLF. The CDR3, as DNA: TGTGCCACCTGGGACAGACCTATTTATTATAAGAAACTCTTT.

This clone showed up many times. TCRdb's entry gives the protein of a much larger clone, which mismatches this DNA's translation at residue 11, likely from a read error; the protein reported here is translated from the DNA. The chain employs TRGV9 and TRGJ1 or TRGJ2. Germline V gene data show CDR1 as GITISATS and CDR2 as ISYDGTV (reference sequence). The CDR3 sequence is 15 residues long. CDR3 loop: CALWEVFPAYHKKLF. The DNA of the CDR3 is TGTGCCTTGTGGGAGGTGTTCCCTGCTTATCATAAGAAACTCTTT.

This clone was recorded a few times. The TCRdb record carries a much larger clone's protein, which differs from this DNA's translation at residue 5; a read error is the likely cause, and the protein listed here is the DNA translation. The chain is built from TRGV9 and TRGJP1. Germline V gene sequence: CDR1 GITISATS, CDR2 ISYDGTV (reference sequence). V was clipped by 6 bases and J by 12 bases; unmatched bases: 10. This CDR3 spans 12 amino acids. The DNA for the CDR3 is TGTGCCTTGTGGTTCCGGGTGGGGTTCAAGATATTT. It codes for CALWFRVGFKIF.

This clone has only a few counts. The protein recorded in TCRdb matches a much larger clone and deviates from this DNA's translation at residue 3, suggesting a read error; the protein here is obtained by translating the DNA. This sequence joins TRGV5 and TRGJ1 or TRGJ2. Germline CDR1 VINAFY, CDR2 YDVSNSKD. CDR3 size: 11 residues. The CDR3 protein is CAPWVYGEKLF. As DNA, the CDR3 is TGTGCCCCCTGGGTCTACGGTGAGAAACTCTTT.

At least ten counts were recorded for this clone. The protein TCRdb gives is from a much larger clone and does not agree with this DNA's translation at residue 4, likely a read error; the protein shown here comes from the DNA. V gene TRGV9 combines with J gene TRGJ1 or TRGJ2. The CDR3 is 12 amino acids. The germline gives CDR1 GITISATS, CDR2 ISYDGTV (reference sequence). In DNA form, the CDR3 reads TGTGCCTTGCGGGAGGTGCACTATAAGAAACTCTTT. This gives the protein CALREVHYKKLF.

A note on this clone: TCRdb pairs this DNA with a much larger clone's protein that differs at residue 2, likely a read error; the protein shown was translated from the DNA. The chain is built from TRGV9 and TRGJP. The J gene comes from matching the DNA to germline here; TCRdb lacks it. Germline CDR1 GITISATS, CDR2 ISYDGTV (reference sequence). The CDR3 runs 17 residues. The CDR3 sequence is CTLWEVGGELGKKIKVF. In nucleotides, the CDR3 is TGTACCTTGTGGGAGGTTGGTGGAGAGTTGGGCAAAAAAATCAAGGTATTT.